The present entry profiles one T cell receptor (beta chain) with its context. What it recognizes is unknown. Germline trimming cut 4 bases from V and 3 bases from J; bases unmatched to any gene: 14. The CDR3 is 17 amino acids. The germline gives CDR1 SGHVS, CDR2 FQNEAQ. The data were obtained in a study of T-cell memory formation after mild COVID-19. The study, taken as a whole, reports: Clones contracting over day 15 to 85 were CD4/CD8 balanced, with later expanders leaning CD4+.

TCRdb called the 5' RACE reads again in MiXCR, with one record for every CDR3 protein. This sample has about 40,000 distinct CDR3 sequences, with 5.5% to 7% found just once. The chain combines TRBV7-8 with TRBJ1-1; the match to TRBD1 covers 7 bases. This receptor was identified in an adult who had mild COVID-19 (a few samples of this study predate the infection). Cell type and time point are not known. Material: PBMCs or a T cell subset sorted from them (not recorded which). The CDR3 coding sequence is TGTGCCAGCAGCTCATCTTTACAGGGGAGGGCGGACACTGAAGCTTTCTTT. Amino acids: CASSSSLQGRADTEAFF.